The T cell receptor beta chain described here comes from a study of post-analysis software for immune sequencing data (dated by TCRdb to about 2015). About the study as a whole: Recorded disease courses included relapsing-remitting, secondary progressive and progressive-relapsing multiple sclerosis, with some patients lacking subtype annotation. The patient repertoires were compared against some twelve previously published healthy control repertoires obtained from donors aged about 6 to 26 years. A subset of samples was prepared in parallel using single-end sample barcoding, then pooled and co-amplified after Illumina adapter ligation.

Library method: PCR. Sequenced on an Illumina HiSeq 2500. Unique molecular identifiers were incorporated into TCR beta cDNA libraries to reduce PCR and sequencing biases. Every 1 to 10 million input T cells yielded around 500,000 cDNA molecules, meaning each molecule approximated one T cell. The patient libraries were prepared and sequenced using the same protocol as the earlier healthy control dataset. Samples belonging to the same batch were prepared together, multiplexed and sequenced on a shared HiSeq lane. As for the authors' bioinformatics: MIGEC handled the raw barcoded reads, throwing out single-read molecular identifier groups before consensus assembly and CDR3 extraction. Clonotype tables were post-analysed with VDJtools, normalizing diversity by down-sampling all datasets to the smallest sample size. To correct batch-related cross-sample contamination, repertoire overlap clustering matched CDR3 amino acid sequences but not nucleotide sequences. The public reads were run again by TCRdb, first through fastp at Q25 and then through MiXCR, and only productive beta chains were kept. One record per CDR3 amino acid sequence lists the most common genes and DNA. The V and J calls were not made by the authors but by TCRdb's processing. This sample holds 170,000 or so distinct CDR3 sequences; approximately 30% were observed only once. The ten largest make up around 1.5% of the sample.

CDR1 SGHRS and CDR2 YFSETQ were looked up in the germline V gene. The CDR3 contains 13 residues, cysteine and phenylalanine counted. This entry keeps only the CDR3 DNA: 39 bases, framed from base 1. This clonotype was seen more than once but under ten times. This receptor's antigen is unknown. Given a much more abundant clone one base away, this may be a read error. The study at large found these results: Direct clustering with F measure showed strong co-clustering of samples prepared in the same batch, prompting a batch-effect correction. The multiple sclerosis patient group was slightly younger than the control group. Patients showed significantly higher frequencies than controls for five TRBV segments, among them TRBV5-6, TRBV5-1 and TRBV20-1. Compared with controls, multiple sclerosis patients had significantly lower normalized Chao1 diversity, a finding suggesting substantial peripheral T-cell clonal expansion.

TCR beta repertoires were profiled from peripheral blood of under 15 young patients with multiple sclerosis to demonstrate the VDJtools post-analysis software. Multiple sclerosis patients were children and adolescents aged about 6 to 15 years. This receptor was identified in a girl aged 5-17 years with multiple sclerosis. The rearranged chain carries TRBV5-1 and TRBJ2-1, and TRBD2 aligns with 7 junction nucleotides. The end of the DNA fits TRBJ2-7 better, so the J call may be wrong. The sample comprised blood. The encoded CDR3 is CASSLGLNNEQYF. The sequenced DNA: TGCGCCAGCAGCCTGGGACTAAACAATGAGCAGTACTTC.